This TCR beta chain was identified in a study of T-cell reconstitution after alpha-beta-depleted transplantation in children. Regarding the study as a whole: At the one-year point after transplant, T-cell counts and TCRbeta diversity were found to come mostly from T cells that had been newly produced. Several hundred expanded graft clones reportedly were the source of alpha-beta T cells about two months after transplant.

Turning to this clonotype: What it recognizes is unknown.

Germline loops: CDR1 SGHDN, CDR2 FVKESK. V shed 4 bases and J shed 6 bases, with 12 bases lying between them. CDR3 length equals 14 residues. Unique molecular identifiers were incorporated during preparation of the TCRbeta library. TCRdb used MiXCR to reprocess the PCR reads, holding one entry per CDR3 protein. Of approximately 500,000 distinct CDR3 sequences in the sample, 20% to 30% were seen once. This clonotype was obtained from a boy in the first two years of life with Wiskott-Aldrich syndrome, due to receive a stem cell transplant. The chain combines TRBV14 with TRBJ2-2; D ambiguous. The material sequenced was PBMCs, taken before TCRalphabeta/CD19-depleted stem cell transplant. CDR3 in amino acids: CASSPRPKSGELFF. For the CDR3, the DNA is TGTGCCAGCAGCCCCCGGCCTAAGTCCGGGGAGCTGTTTTTT.